This T cell receptor (beta chain) was sequenced in a study of OX40 agonist ivuxolimab in advanced cancers. As for the study in general: Dose-escalation patients suffered from hepatocellular carcinoma, melanoma, renal cell or head and neck cancer. With a range of about 23 to 85, age averaged roughly 60 years, and 70% to 85% were male.

The CDR3 has 19 amino acids. TCRdb's copy holds only in-frame clones and misses some; the assay was immunoSEQ multiplex PCR. The sample consists of around 74,000 clones, roughly 90% of them appearing once. Here the sequenced sample was CD4+ or CD8+ T cells sorted from blood, taken in a trial of the OX40 agonist ivuxolimab. The TCR comes from an adult with an advanced solid tumor such as melanoma, head and neck, liver or kidney cancer. The genes are TRBV21-1 and TRBJ2-1; the table calls TRBD2, which could not be checked here. TRBV21-1 is reported as a pseudogene. The CDR3 is CASSSPGLAGGLRHNEQFF. Written as DNA, the CDR3 is TGTGCCAGCAGCTCCCCCGGACTAGCGGGGGGGCTCCGCCACAATGAGCAGTTCTTC.